This T cell receptor (beta chain) is drawn from a study of blood T cell repertoires in COVID-19. Study at large: Samples taken during acute and convalescent COVID-19 were collected in the United States, Italy and Spain.

In the authors' methods: Reference gene primer amplification gave estimated nucleated cell counts. Measured with immunoSEQ multiplex PCR; TCRdb has only the in-frame clones, and not every one. The DNA gave D and trimming, while V, J and clone size come from that table. The data hold 350,000 to 400,000 clones, with 88% observed a single time. Assignment of participants to cohorts was predicated upon participant-reported clinical history. Symptom resolution, clearance, or two negative PCRs marked the recovered donors of Cohort 3. Trimming left V 2 bases short and J 4 bases short, with 12 bases between. The germline V gene has CDR1 KGHSH and CDR2 LQKENI. The CDR3 covers 15 residues.

The V and J genes are TRBV18 and TRBJ1-3; a weak D match, TRBD1 (5 bases). Input material: PBMCs or T cells enriched from blood (not recorded which). The source is a young woman who had recovered from COVID-19. The CDR3, as DNA: TGTGCCAGCTCACCAGGGGCGAGTGGGGGAAACACCATATATTTT. Translating it yields CASSPGASGGNTIYF.